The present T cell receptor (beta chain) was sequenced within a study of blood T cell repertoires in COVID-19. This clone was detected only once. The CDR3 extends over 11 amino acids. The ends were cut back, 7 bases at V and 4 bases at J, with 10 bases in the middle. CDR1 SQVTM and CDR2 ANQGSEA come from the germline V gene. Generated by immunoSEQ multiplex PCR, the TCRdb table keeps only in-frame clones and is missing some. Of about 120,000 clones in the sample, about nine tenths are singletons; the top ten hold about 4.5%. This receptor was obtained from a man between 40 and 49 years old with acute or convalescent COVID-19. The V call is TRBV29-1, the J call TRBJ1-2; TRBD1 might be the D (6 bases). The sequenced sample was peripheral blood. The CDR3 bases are TGCAGCGCTGTGACAGGCTATGGCTACACCTTC. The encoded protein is CSAVTGYGYTF.